The clone carrying this TCR beta chain was seen only a few times. CDR1 SEHNR and CDR2 FQNEAQ come from the germline V gene (reference sequence). This CDR3 is built from 17 residues. Trimming removed 1 base from V and 0 bases from J, with 12 bases in between. This sample stems from a study of OX40 agonist ivuxolimab in advanced cancers. The data were produced by immunoSEQ multiplex PCR, yet TCRdb's version contains in-frame clones alone and is incomplete. This sample carries around 67,000 clones, 70% to 90% of them seen once, and the ten largest clones take approximately 1.3%. This receptor was taken from an adult with an advanced solid tumor such as melanoma, head and neck, liver or kidney cancer. Sequences were derived from CD4+ or CD8+ T cells sorted from blood, sampled in a trial of the OX40 agonist ivuxolimab. The chain is built from TRBV7-9 and TRBJ1-4; possibly TRBD1 for D (5 bases). The CDR3 spells CASSLGDTGATNEKLFF. CDR3 in DNA: TGTGCCAGCAGCTTAGGGGATACAGGAGCAACTAATGAAAAACTGTTTTTT.